A selection of T cell receptor beta chains follows, all from one sample in a study of T-cell reconstitution after alpha-beta-depleted transplantation in children. TCRdb recomputed calls from the PCR reads with MiXCR, one row per CDR3 protein. The repertoire consists of 400,000 to 550,000 distinct CDR3 sequences, with more than 9% occurring once and the leading ten covering 2% to 2.5%. The sequenced sample was PBMCs, obtained before TCRalphabeta/CD19-depleted stem cell transplant. The receptors come from a child younger than 10 with inherited bone marrow failure, due to receive a stem cell transplant. The CDR3 runs from the conserved cysteine through the conserved F or W. The D gene is left open where the match is weak. Size tells how often a clone was seen (once, few, many) or the class of an expanded clone, and some rows leave it out.

d_call	v_call	cdr3_length	j_call	clone_size	cdr3_nt	cdr3_aa
.	TRBV18	15	TRBJ2-6	many	TGTGCCAGCTCACCACAGGGTACTGGGGCCAACGTCCTGACTTTC	CASSPQGTGANVLTF
.	TRBV7-9	14	TRBJ2-7	many	TGTGCCAGCAGCTTACCAGGGGCGTCCTACGAGCAGTACTTC	CASSLPGASYEQYF
TRBD2	TRBV4-2	14	TRBJ2-1	.	TGTGCCACGGGTTTGGGAGGGCCTCAGAATGAGCAGTTCTTC	CATGLGGPQNEQFF
.	TRBV7-2	15	TRBJ2-3	many	TGTGCCAGCAGCTTAGTGGGGGGATTGACAGATACGCAGTATTTT	CASSLVGGLTDTQYF
.	TRBV12-3/TRBV12-4	13	TRBJ1-2	many	TGTGCCAGCAGTTTAAGGGGCCACGGTGGCTACACCTTC	CASSLRGHGGYTF
.	TRBV20-1	13	TRBJ1-1	many	TGCAGTGCTCACGGGACACTTTACACTGAAGCTTTCTTT	CSAHGTLYTEAFF
TRBD2	TRBV27	12	TRBJ2-1	many	TGTGCCAGCAGTAGACTAGCGGAAGAGCAGTTCTTC	CASSRLAEEQFF
.	TRBV15	14	TRBJ2-3	many	TGTGCCACCAGCAGAGTCGGGAACACAGATACGCAGTATTTT	CATSRVGNTDTQYF
TRBD1	TRBV7-9	15	TRBJ1-1	.	TGTGCCAGCAGCTCCTTAGACAGGGCGGGTACTGAAGCTTTCTTT	CASSSLDRAGTEAFF
TRBD2	TRBV20-1	15	TRBJ2-3	many	TGCAGTGTTAGTAGTCTAGCGGGAGATGCAGGGACGCAGTATTTT	CSVSSLAGDAGTQYF
.	TRBV29-1	10	TRBJ1-2	many	TGCAGCGTTCAAGGTCCGGGGTACACCTTC	CSVQGPGYTF
TRBD2	TRBV18	17	TRBJ2-3	.	TGTGCCAGCTCACCGCCGGGGACTAGCGGGAGCACAGATACGCAGTATTTT	CASSPPGTSGSTDTQYF
.	TRBV6-2/TRBV6-3	14	TRBJ1-5	few	TGTGCCAGCTGGACACTGGGATTCAATCAGCCCCAGCATTTT	CASWTLGFNQPQHF
.	TRBV21-1	13	TRBJ1-5	many	TGTGCCAGCAGACCCCAGGGAAATCAGCCCCAGCATTTT	CASRPQGNQPQHF
TRBD1	TRBV5-1	14	TRBJ2-3	many	TGCGCCAGCAGCCCTGGACAGGGGAGGGATACGCAGTATTTT	CASSPGQGRDTQYF
.	TRBV29-1	12	TRBJ1-1	many	TGCAGCGTTGATGGGAGGGATCCTGAAGCTTTCTTT	CSVDGRDPEAFF